The 26 T cell receptor beta chains below come from one sample, sequenced in a study of T cell repertoires in cytomegalovirus infection. TCRdb independently ran MiXCR on the reads; one entry per CDR3 protein. Among roughly 180,000 distinct CDR3 sequences listed, 20% to 25% were seen once. Their specific antigens are unknown. The material was CD8+ T cells from cultured PBMCs, obtained from culture after CMV antigen stimulation. These receptors originate from a human donor in good health (CMV status not recorded). Some clones in this sample may be carry-over from other donors' samples.

This clonotype was counted ten times or more. This chain joins TRBV15 and TRBJ1-1, with 7 bases fitting TRBD1. Germline values: CDR1 LNHNV, CDR2 YYDKDF (reference sequence). Unmatched junction bases numbered 9, after V lost 1 base and J lost 7 bases. The CDR3 extends over 15 amino acids. The CDR3 region is CATSRARDRNFEAFF. In DNA, the CDR3 is TGTGCCACCAGCAGAGCTAGGGACAGAAATTTTGAAGCTTTCTTT.

This clonotype was observed a handful of times. The V gene is TRBV7-2, the J gene TRBJ2-3, with D hard to call. V gave up 0 bases and J gave up 6 bases, with 13 bases separating them. In germline, CDR1 is SGHTA, CDR2 FQGNSA. This CDR3 has 15 residues. CDR3 region: CASSLAFRSTDTQYF. In nucleotides, the CDR3 is TGTGCCAGCAGCTTAGCCTTCAGATCCACGGATACGCAGTATTTT.

Many counts were recorded for this clonotype. The gene calls are TRBV7-2 and TRBJ1-6, with D uncertain. This CDR3 contains 11 residues. Trimming left V 1 base short and J 12 bases short, with 4 bases between. From germline, CDR1 is SGHTA and CDR2 FQGNSA. Written as DNA, the CDR3 is TGTGCCAGCAGCTTAGGAGGACCCCTCCACTTT. Translating it yields CASSLGGPLHF.

This clonotype was seen more than once but under ten times. This chain links TRBV7-6 with TRBJ2-1, with TRBD2 matching 9 bases. Looked up from germline, CDR1 is SGHVS and CDR2 is FNYEAQ. This CDR3 is 15 amino acids long. After removal of 2 bases from V and 7 bases from J, the junction contained 6 bases not matched to a gene. For the CDR3, the DNA is TGTGCCAGCAGCTTAAGCGGGGGGCCGGTAAATGAGCAGTTCTTC. Encoded protein: CASSLSGGPVNEQFF.

This chain uses TRBV4-1 with TRBJ1-4; 10 nucleotides agree with TRBD1. V trimming: 4 bases; J trimming: 3 bases; junction bases outside the gene matches: 14. CDR1 is MGHRA and CDR2 is YSYEKL in the germline V gene. The CDR3 covers 19 residues. The CDR3: CASSLPEGQGPEANEKLFF. The DNA for the CDR3 is TGCGCCAGCAGCCTCCCAGAGGGACAGGGGCCAGAAGCTAATGAAAAACTGTTTTTT.

This clonotype appeared once. This CDR3 reads CASSLARAGGYNEQFF. DNA of the CDR3: TGTGCCAGCAGTTTAGCGCGAGCGGGGGGATACAATGAGCAGTTCTTC. The V call is TRBV12-3 or TRBV12-4, the J call TRBJ2-1, with TRBD2 matching over 9 bases. The CDR3 totals 16 residues. After removal of 0 bases from V and 4 bases from J, the junction contained 4 bases not matched to a gene.

The chain joins TRBV12-3 or TRBV12-4 to TRBJ2-1; 9 nucleotides match TRBD2. V lost 3 bases to trimming and J lost 2 bases; unmatched junction nucleotides: 2. The CDR3 totals 15 residues. CDR3 in DNA: TGTGCCAGCAGTTTTGCTAGCGGGGCCTACAATGAGCAGTTCTTC. The encoded protein is CASSFASGAYNEQFF.

With respect to this clonotype: An end of the junction does not agree with germline; a read error may underlie this. The chain employs TRBV13 and TRBJ2-7, with TRBD2 matching 14 bases. The CDR3 spans 15 residues. Germline lookup yields CDR1 PRHDT and CDR2 FYEKMQ (reference sequence). The CDR3, as DNA: TGTGCCAGCAGTTTAGGGACTAGCGGGGGCTACGAGCAGTACTTC. It codes for CASSLGTSGGYEQYF.

The chain combines TRBV7-8 with TRBJ2-5; no reliable D call. V was clipped by 5 bases and J by 7 bases, with 11 bases between them. CDR3 length: 12 amino acids. CDR1 is SGHVS, CDR2 FQNEAQ, per germline. The chain's CDR3 is CASSPRSLTQYF. CDR3 bases: TGTGCCAGCAGCCCCCGTTCGTTGACCCAGTACTTC.

This chain joins TRBV7-9 and TRBJ1-5, with D unclear. In germline, CDR1 is SEHNR, CDR2 FQNEAQ (reference sequence). This CDR3 is 14 amino acids long. V was shortened by 5 bases and J by 4 bases, with 12 bases between the two germline ends. CDR3 sequence: CASSPEGGNQPQHF. The CDR3 region has the DNA TGTGCCAGCAGCCCAGAGGGAGGGAATCAGCCCCAGCATTTT.

This clonotype was recorded a few times. The chain carries TRBV7-6 and TRBJ2-7, with 9 nucleotides matching TRBD1. This CDR3 region has 14 residues. CDR1 is SGHVS and CDR2 is FNYEAQ in the germline V gene. The V gene end was trimmed by 5 bases and the J gene end by 6 bases; junction bases not matched to a gene: 8. CDR3 nucleotides: TGTGCCAGCAGCACAGGGGGCCAGGTTACCGAGCAGTACTTC. Its protein product is CASSTGGQVTEQYF.

In this sample, this clonotype turned up a few times. The chain combines TRBV27 with TRBJ1-1; perhaps TRBD1 as D (6 bases). The CDR3 contains 14 residues. V was trimmed by 2 bases and J by 0 bases, leaving 7 bases between them. Germline CDR1 MNHEY, CDR2 SMNVEV (reference sequence). The CDR3 nucleotides read TGTGCCAGCAGTTTACACAGGGTGAACACTGAAGCTTTCTTT. Its translation: CASSLHRVNTEAFF.

This clonotype has just a few counts. This chain connects TRBV29-1 to TRBJ1-1; D uncertain. V gave up 1 base and J gave up 7 bases, with 4 bases separating them. This CDR3 has 10 amino acids. Germline CDR1 reads SQVTM; CDR2 reads ANQGSEA. DNA for the CDR3: TGCAGCGTTGAAGCCCGTGAAGCTTTCTTT. This codes for CSVEAREAFF.

The chain carries TRBV28 and TRBJ1-6; D gene ambiguous. The CDR3 is made up of 14 amino acids. V was clipped by 11 bases and J by 1 base, with 12 bases between them. Germline V gene lookup returns CDR1 MDHEN and CDR2 SYDVKM. CDR3 in amino acids: CAARKGSYNSPLHF. The CDR3 DNA reads as TGTGCCGCCCGCAAGGGATCCTATAATTCACCCCTCCACTTT.

The gene calls are TRBV7-6 and TRBJ2-5; 10 bases match TRBD1. Per the germline V gene, CDR1 is SGHVS and CDR2 is FNYEAQ. V shed 7 bases and J 4 bases; nucleotides not matched to a gene: 15. The CDR3 loop spans 17 amino acids. CDR3 sequence: CASTSTARDRGGETQYF. The CDR3 DNA is TGTGCCAGCACCTCAACCGCCCGGGACAGGGGAGGAGAGACCCAGTACTTC.

In this sample, this clonotype turned up once. The chain couples TRBV12-3 or TRBV12-4 to TRBJ2-2; D possibly corresponds to TRBD1 (5 bases). V lost 5 bases and J lost 3, with 7 bases in between. There are 13 residues in the CDR3. The DNA for the CDR3 is TGTGCCAGCAGTGGGGCCTACACCGGGGAGCTGTTTTTT. Protein sequence: CASSGAYTGELFF.

This chain connects TRBV7-2 to TRBJ1-1; D uncertain. Looked up from germline, CDR1 is SGHTA and CDR2 is FQGNSA. This CDR3 has 11 amino acids. V was cut by 4 bases and J by 10 bases, with 10 bases left in between. The CDR3 region has the DNA TGTGCCAGCAGCTCAAGTCCCTCAGCTTTCTTT. Translating it yields CASSSSPSAFF.

The CDR3: CASSFLDSQETQYF. The CDR3 region has the DNA TGTGCCAGCAGTTTCCTTGACTCCCAAGAGACCCAGTACTTC. The chain combines TRBV12-3 or TRBV12-4 with TRBJ2-5, with no clear D. V was cut by 3 bases and J by 1 base, with 9 bases left in between. The CDR3 has 14 amino acids.

This clonotype has just a few counts. The V gene is TRBV12-3 or TRBV12-4, the J gene TRBJ2-3; 7 bases fit TRBD1. The CDR3 has 13 amino acids. The trim removed 10 bases at V and 1 base at J, leaving 5 bases unmatched. The CDR3 coding sequence is TGTGCCATAACAGGGGACGGCACAGATACGCAGTATTTT. It yields the protein CAITGDGTDTQYF.

This rearrangement joins TRBV12-3 or TRBV12-4 to TRBJ2-3; perhaps D is TRBD1 or TRBD2 (7 bases each). V was pared by 7 bases and J by 1 base, with 18 bases between. The CDR3 extends over 16 amino acids. The CDR3 loop is CASTSGGVRGTDTQYF. DNA of the CDR3: TGTGCCAGCACTTCAGGGGGGGTTAGGGGCACAGATACGCAGTATTTT.

The V gene is TRBV30, the J gene TRBJ1-1; maybe TRBD1 (5 bases). Trimming shortened V by 0 bases and J by 4 bases, and 12 bases separated the two germline ends. Germline-derived CDR1 and CDR2 are GTSNPN and SVGIG (reference sequence). The CDR3 runs to 14 residues. Here the CDR3 reads CAWSVGRVGTEAFF. DNA of the CDR3: TGTGCCTGGAGTGTAGGCAGGGTGGGCACTGAAGCTTTCTTT.

This clonotype appeared many times. V is TRBV10-1 and J is TRBJ2-5, with D maybe TRBD2 (5 bases). The length of the CDR3 is 15 residues. Trimming left V 0 bases short and J 2 bases short, with 10 bases between. Looked up from germline, CDR1 is WNHNN and CDR2 is SYGVQD (reference sequence). CDR3 sequence reads: CASSESGEAQETQYF. CDR3 coding DNA: TGCGCCAGCAGTGAGTCGGGAGAAGCTCAAGAGACCCAGTACTTC.

V usage is TRBV12-3 or TRBV12-4 and J usage is TRBJ1-2; D might be TRBD1 (5 bases). V was shortened by 4 bases and J by 6 bases, with 15 bases between the two germline ends. The CDR3 sequence is 14 residues long. The CDR3 sequence: CASSWRGGRNGYTF. The CDR3, as DNA: TGTGCCAGCAGTTGGCGGGGGGGGAGGAATGGCTACACCTTC.

The V call is TRBV9, the J call TRBJ2-7, with TRBD1 matching over 8 bases. Unmatched junction bases numbered 7, after V lost 2 bases and J lost 3 bases. Per germline, CDR1 SGDLS and CDR2 YYNGEE. CDR3 length: 15 residues. The chain's CDR3 is CASSVSTGDNYEQYF. As DNA, the CDR3 is TGTGCCAGCAGCGTGTCGACAGGGGACAACTACGAGCAGTACTTC.

The gene calls are TRBV7-2 and TRBJ2-3; TRBD1 might be the D (5 bases). The CDR3 spans 14 residues. The V gene's germline CDR1 is SGHTA and CDR2 FQGNSA. V was clipped by 5 bases and J by 5 bases, with 14 bases between them. The CDR3 loop is CASSPRPTEDTQYF. The DNA for the CDR3 is TGTGCCAGCAGCCCGCGACCGACAGAAGATACGCAGTATTTT. Using reference TRBV7-2 and TRBJ2-3 for the parts outside the CDR3, the full variable domain is GAGVSQSPSNKVTEKGKDVELRCDPISGHTALYWYRQSLGQGLEFLIYFQGNSAPDKSGLPSDRFSAERTGGSVSTLTIQRTQQEDSAVYLCASSPRPTEDTQYFGPGTRLTVL.

This clonotype was found a few times. CDR3 bases: TGTGCCAGCAGCTTCGGGTCCCCCGGGGCCTACAATGAGCAGTTCTTC. This encodes CASSFGSPGAYNEQFF. The chain has TRBV6-5 and TRBJ2-1; D is possibly TRBD2 (5 bases). The CDR3 covers 16 residues. CDR1 is MNHEY and CDR2 is SVGAGI in the germline V gene. The V end was cut by 6 bases, the J end by 2 bases, with 17 bases between.